In this sample, the clone carrying this TCR beta chain turned up a few times. Its cognate antigen is unknown. This specimen comes from a study of long-term antiretroviral therapy in people with HIV. Findings of the study overall: Once patients were on ART, diversity went higher but still fell short of transplant donor controls. Clones showing expansion before ART dominated the repertoire at all time points.

This was the immunoSEQ v3.0 assay at survey level. Measured with immunoSEQ multiplex PCR; TCRdb has only the in-frame clones, and not every one. The table has roughly 12,000 clones, under 85% seen once. Only United States sites treated participants with HIV. V shed 1 base and J shed 2 bases, with 10 bases lying between them. The CDR3 covers 15 residues. Germline V gives CDR1 SGHDT, CDR2 YYEEEE. This TCR came from a woman in her 40s with HIV. The V and J genes are TRBV5-6 and TRBJ1-5, with D perhaps TRBD1 (5 bases). This material consisted of unsorted PBMCs, taken 0.8 years before starting antiretroviral therapy. The CDR3 loop is CASSLWGYGNQPQHF. The DNA of the CDR3 is TGTGCCAGCAGCTTGTGGGGGTACGGCAATCAGCCCCAGCATTTT.